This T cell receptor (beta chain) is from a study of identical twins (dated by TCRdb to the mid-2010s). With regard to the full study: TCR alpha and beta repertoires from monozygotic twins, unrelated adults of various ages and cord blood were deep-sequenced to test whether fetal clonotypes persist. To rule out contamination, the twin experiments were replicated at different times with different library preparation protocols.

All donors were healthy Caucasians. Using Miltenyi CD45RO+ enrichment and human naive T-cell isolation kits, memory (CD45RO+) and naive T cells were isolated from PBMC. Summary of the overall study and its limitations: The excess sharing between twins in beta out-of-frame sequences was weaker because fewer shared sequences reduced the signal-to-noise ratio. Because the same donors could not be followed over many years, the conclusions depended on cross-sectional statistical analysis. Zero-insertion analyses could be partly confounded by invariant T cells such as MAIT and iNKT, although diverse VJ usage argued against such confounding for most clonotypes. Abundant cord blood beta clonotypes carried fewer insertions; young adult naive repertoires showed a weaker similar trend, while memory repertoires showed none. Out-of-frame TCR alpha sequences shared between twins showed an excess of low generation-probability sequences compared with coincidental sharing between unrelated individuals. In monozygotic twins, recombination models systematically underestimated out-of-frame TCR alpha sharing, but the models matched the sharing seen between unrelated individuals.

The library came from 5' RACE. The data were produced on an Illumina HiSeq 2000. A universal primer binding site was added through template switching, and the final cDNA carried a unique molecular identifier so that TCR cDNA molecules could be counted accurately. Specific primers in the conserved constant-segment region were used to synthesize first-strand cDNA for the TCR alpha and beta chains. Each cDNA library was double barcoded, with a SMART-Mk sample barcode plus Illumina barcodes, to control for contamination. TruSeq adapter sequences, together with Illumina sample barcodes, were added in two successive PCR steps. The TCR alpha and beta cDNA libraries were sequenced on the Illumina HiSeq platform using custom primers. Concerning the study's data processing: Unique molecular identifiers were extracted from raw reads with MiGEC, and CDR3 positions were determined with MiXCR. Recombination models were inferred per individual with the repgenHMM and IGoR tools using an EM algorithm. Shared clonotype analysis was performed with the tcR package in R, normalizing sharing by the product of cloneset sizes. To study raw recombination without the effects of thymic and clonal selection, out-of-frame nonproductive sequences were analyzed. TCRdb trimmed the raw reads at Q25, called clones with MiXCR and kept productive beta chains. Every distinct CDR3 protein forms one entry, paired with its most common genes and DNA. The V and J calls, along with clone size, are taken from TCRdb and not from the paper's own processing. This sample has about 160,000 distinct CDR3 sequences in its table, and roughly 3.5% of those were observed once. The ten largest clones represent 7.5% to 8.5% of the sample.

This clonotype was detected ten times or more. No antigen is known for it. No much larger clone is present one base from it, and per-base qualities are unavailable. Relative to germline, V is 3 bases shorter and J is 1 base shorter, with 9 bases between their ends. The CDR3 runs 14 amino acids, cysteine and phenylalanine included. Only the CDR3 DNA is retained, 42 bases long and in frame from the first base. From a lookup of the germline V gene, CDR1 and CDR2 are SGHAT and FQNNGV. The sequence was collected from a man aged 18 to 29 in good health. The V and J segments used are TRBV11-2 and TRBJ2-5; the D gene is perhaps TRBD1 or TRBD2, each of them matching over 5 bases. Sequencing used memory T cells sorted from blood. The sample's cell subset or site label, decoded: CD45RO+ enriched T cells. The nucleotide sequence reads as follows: TGTGCCAGCAGCTTGGGACGGGTCCAAGAGACCCAGTACTTC. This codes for CASSLGRVQETQYF.